The 30 T cell receptor beta chains below all came from one sample that was sequenced in a study of shared clonotypes between healthy human individuals. The data were produced by immunoSEQ multiplex PCR, yet TCRdb's version contains in-frame clones alone and is incomplete. Here the sample spans approximately 500,000 clones, almost 97% being singletons. The sample taken for sequencing was naive CD4+ T cells sorted from blood. As for subset: CD45RA+ positively selected. These receptor sequences come from a woman between 25 and 40 years old in good health.

The chain combines TRBV5-1 with TRBJ2-1; D is ambiguous. CDR1 and CDR2 from the germline V gene are SGHRS and YFSETQ. The ends were cut back, 3 bases at V and 0 bases at J, with 7 bases in the middle. This CDR3 is built from 14 residues. In DNA, the CDR3 is TGCGCCAGCAGCTATGAGAGCTCCTACAATGAGCAGTTCTTC. Translation: CASSYESSYNEQFF. The full variable domain, completed using reference TRBV5-1 and TRBJ2-1, is KAGVTQTPRYLIKTRGQQVTLSCSPISGHRSVSWYQQTPGQGLQFLFEYFSETQRNKGNFPGRFSGRQFSNSRSEMNVSTLELGDSALYLCASSYESSYNEQFFGPGTRLTVL.

Of note for this clone: This sample includes further DNA sequences coding for the same CDR3. The J gene is TRBJ2-7, the V gene TRBV5-1; D might be TRBD1 (5 bases). CDR1 SGHRS and CDR2 YFSETQ come from the germline V gene. CDR3 length: 14 residues. V lost 0 bases and J 1 base, leaving 8 bases between the germline ends. CDR3 sequence: CASSLVQGSYEQYF. CDR3 DNA: TGCGCCAGCAGCTTGGTTCAGGGTTCCTACGAGCAGTACTTC.

The chain is built from TRBV7-7 and TRBJ2-3; TRBD2 matches at 14 bases. The V gene's germline CDR1 is SSHAT and CDR2 FNYEAQ (reference sequence). With V trimmed by 5 bases and J by 6 bases, 7 bases remained unmatched. The length of the CDR3 is 16 residues. The CDR3 coding sequence is TGTGCCAGCAGCCCTGGACTAGCGGGAGGTGGGGATACGCAGTATTTT. Its translation is CASSPGLAGGGDTQYF.

This clone was seen only once. CDR3 in DNA: TGTGCCAGCAGTCTAGAACAGGGCCACGAGCAGTACTTC. Its protein is CASSLEQGHEQYF. The chain recombines TRBV6-5 with TRBJ2-7; TRBD1 is a possible D gene (6 bases). There are 13 residues in the CDR3. Deletions cut 5 bases from V and 5 bases from J, with 13 bases between. The germline CDR1 and CDR2 sequences are MNHEY and SVGAGI.

This clone was observed once. The chain links TRBV7-9 to TRBJ2-1, with 9 bases identical to TRBD2. V shed 3 bases and J 8 bases; nucleotides not matched to a gene: 5. In germline, CDR1 is SEHNR, CDR2 FQNEAQ (reference sequence). The CDR3 sequence is 14 residues long. The CDR3 nucleotides read TGTGCCAGCAGCTTCGCGGGAGGGCCCTATGAGCAGTTCTTC. Translation gives CASSFAGGPYEQFF.

This clone was detected only a few times. The V call is TRBV5-1, the J call TRBJ1-5, with D unclear. This CDR3 is built from 13 residues. Trimming left V 0 bases short and J 5 bases short, with 6 bases between. Looked up from germline, CDR1 is SGHRS and CDR2 is YFSETQ. The CDR3 sequence: CASSLAGDQPQHF. DNA of the CDR3: TGCGCCAGCAGCTTGGCCGGGGATCAGCCCCAGCATTTT.

This clone appeared once. This chain connects TRBV10-1 to TRBJ1-3; 10 bases align to TRBD1. The CDR3 spans 14 residues. The germline gives CDR1 WNHNN, CDR2 SYGVQD (reference sequence). V shed 10 bases, J shed 3 bases, and the junction held 6 bases outside the gene matches. CDR3 sequence (DNA): TGCGCCAAGGTGGACAGGGGGTTTGGAAACACCATATATTTT. Translated, it gives CAKVDRGFGNTIYF.

The chain carries TRBV11-2 and TRBJ2-7; 8 positions match TRBD2. V lost 5 bases and J lost 4; bases outside the gene matches: 10. The germline V gene has CDR1 SGHAT and CDR2 FQNNGV. The CDR3 length is 15 residues. The CDR3 DNA follows: TGTGCCAGCAGCCCAACAATAAGCGGGAGTTACGAGCAGTACTTC. It codes for CASSPTISGSYEQYF. The whole variable domain, filled in from reference TRBV11-2 and TRBJ2-7, reads EAGVAQSPRYKIIEKRQSVAFWCNPISGHATLYWYQQILGQGPKLLIQFQNNGVVDDSQLPKDRFSAERLKGVDSTLKIQPAKLEDSAVYLCASSPTISGSYEQYFGPGTRLTVT.

V and J are TRBV18 and TRBJ1-3, with D uncertain. V lost 3 bases and J lost 2, with 11 bases in between. CDR1 and CDR2 (germline): KGHSH, LQKENI. The CDR3 length is 15 residues. Written as DNA, the CDR3 is TGTGCCAGCTCACCTTATACAGTCGCTGGAAACACCATATATTTT. Residues: CASSPYTVAGNTIYF.

This sequence joins TRBV5-5 and TRBJ2-7; 7 bases are a match to TRBD1. The CDR3 has 12 residues. The germline gives CDR1 SGHKS, CDR2 YYEKEE (reference sequence). J was trimmed by 3 bases and V by 3 bases; bases with no gene match: 0. CDR3 region: CASSWDSYEQYF. The CDR3 DNA reads TGTGCCAGCAGCTGGGACAGCTACGAGCAGTACTTC.

The genes are TRBV5-4 and TRBJ1-3; tentatively, D is TRBD1 (5 bases). Between the trimmed V and J ends, which lost 0 bases and 2 bases, there was a span of 12 bases. This CDR3 has 16 residues. CDR1 and CDR2 from the germline V gene are SGHNT and YYREEE (reference sequence). DNA for the CDR3: TGTGCCAGCAGCTTGGCCCCAGGGCTTGCTGGAAACACCATATATTTT. Its protein is CASSLAPGLAGNTIYF.

This clone was counted a single time. The chain links TRBV29-1 to TRBJ2-5, with a weak D call TRBD1 (5 bases). The CDR3 consists of 18 residues. CDR1 SQVTM and CDR2 ANQGSEA come from the germline V gene. V shed 0 bases and J shed 2 bases, with 22 bases lying between them. CDR3 sequence reads: CSVEDLRQGLYRQETQYF. The CDR3 region has the DNA TGCAGCGTTGAAGATCTTCGGCAGGGCCTTTACCGGCAAGAGACCCAGTACTTC.

The chain links TRBV7-9 to TRBJ2-7; 14 bases map to TRBD2. The CDR3 has 19 amino acids. Germline values: CDR1 SEHNR, CDR2 FQNEAQ (reference sequence). V lost 2 bases and J lost 2; bases outside the gene matches: 11. CDR3: CASSLKGRLAGGDPYEQYF. CDR3 nucleotides: TGTGCCAGCAGCTTAAAGGGGCGACTAGCGGGAGGGGATCCCTACGAGCAGTACTTC.

The chain uses TRBV6-6 and TRBJ2-7; 7 nucleotides agree with TRBD2. The J segment lost 5 bases and the V segment lost 6 bases, leaving 7 bases of the junction unmatched. CDR3 length: 13 amino acids. CDR1 is MNHNY and CDR2 is SVGAGI in the germline V gene (reference sequence). In nucleotides, the CDR3 is TGTGCCAGCAGCAGACTAGCTCCTGACGAGCAGTACTTC. This translates into CASSRLAPDEQYF.

The chain couples TRBV25-1 to TRBJ1-2, with 8 bases lining up with TRBD1. Trimming removed 2 bases from V and 2 bases from J; junction bases left unmatched: 1. Germline assignment: CDR1 MGHDK and CDR2 SYGVNS. This CDR3 region has 14 residues. The CDR3 DNA reads TGTGCCAGCAGTGAAGGACAGGGAAACTATGGCTACACCTTC. Amino acid sequence: CASSEGQGNYGYTF.

The chain combines TRBV2 with TRBJ1-6; D perhaps matches TRBD1 (6 bases). CDR1 is SNHLY and CDR2 is FYNNEI in the germline V gene. The CDR3 runs 14 residues. Trimming stripped 4 bases from V and 14 bases from J, with 18 bases between. The CDR3 nucleotides are TGTGCCAGCAGTGCAAGGGACACCCTCGTCACCCTCCACTTT. Its translation is CASSARDTLVTLHF.

A note on this clone: The sample carries other DNA sequences with the same CDR3. This chain joins TRBV5-1 and TRBJ2-7, with D uncertain. V gave up 2 bases and J gave up 1 base, with 10 bases separating them. This CDR3 is 14 amino acids long. The germline gives CDR1 SGHRS, CDR2 YFSETQ. The chain's CDR3 is CASSLLPGSYEQYF. As DNA, the CDR3 is TGCGCCAGCAGCTTACTGCCCGGATCCTACGAGCAGTACTTC.

The rearrangement links TRBV18 to TRBJ2-5; 9 positions match TRBD1. The CDR3 sequence is 16 residues long. With 2 bases clipped from V and 6 bases from J, the junction kept 10 bases outside the gene matches. Germline CDR1 KGHSH, CDR2 LQKENI. CDR3 residues: CASSPVSKQGAKTQYF. The DNA of the CDR3 is TGTGCCAGCTCACCAGTATCAAAACAGGGGGCTAAGACCCAGTACTTC.

V usage is TRBV7-3 and J usage is TRBJ2-2; no reliable D call. Germline assignment: CDR1 SGHTA and CDR2 FQGTGA. The V end was cut by 0 bases, the J end by 5 bases, with 4 bases between. The length of the CDR3 is 13 residues. As DNA, the CDR3 is TGTGCCAGCAGCTTAACAGGGACCGGGGAGCTGTTTTTT. As protein: CASSLTGTGELFF.

The chain links TRBV27 to TRBJ1-3; 7 bases line up with TRBD1. Germline CDR1 reads MNHEY; CDR2 reads SMNVEV (reference sequence). After removal of 6 bases from V and 0 bases from J, the junction contained 2 bases not matched to a gene. This CDR3 contains 14 residues. CDR3 nucleotides: TGTGCCAGCAGGGGGACAGTCTCTGGAAACACCATATATTTT. Amino acid sequence: CASRGTVSGNTIYF.

As for this clone: Other DNA sequences in the sample encode the same CDR3. This sequence joins TRBV28 and TRBJ1-5; D is ambiguous. V was shortened by 7 bases and J by 1 base, with 5 bases between the two germline ends. This CDR3 spans 12 amino acids. CDR1 MDHEN and CDR2 SYDVKM come from the germline V gene. The CDR3 protein is CASKESNQPQHF. The CDR3 DNA is TGTGCCAGCAAGGAAAGCAATCAGCCCCAGCATTTT.

The gene calls are TRBV30 and TRBJ2-5; no clear D. The tail of the sequence fits TRBJ2-7 better, so the J call may be wrong. In germline, CDR1 is GTSNPN, CDR2 SVGIG (reference sequence). CDR3 size: 15 residues. As DNA, the CDR3 is TGTGCCTGGAGTGTTAGAGTCTCCCCCCCCTACGAGCAGTACTTC. Its translation is CAWSVRVSPPYEQYF.

The chain has TRBV10-3 and TRBJ2-7, with 7 positions matching TRBD1. V was pared by 10 bases and J by 0 bases, with 18 bases of the junction left unmatched. Germline-derived CDR1 and CDR2 are ENHRY and SYGVKD. This CDR3 spans 17 amino acids. DNA of the CDR3: TGTGCCACCCAAGGGGGCCGGCAGGCAGGTAACTCCTACGAGCAGTACTTC. Protein: CATQGGRQAGNSYEQYF.

Here the CDR3 reads CASSETALASYGYTF. The CDR3 DNA is TGCGCCAGCAGCGAAACCGCCTTGGCCTCCTATGGCTACACCTTC. V gene TRBV4-1 combines with J gene TRBJ1-2, with D hard to call. Trimming shortened V by 5 bases and J by 4 bases, and 17 bases separated the two germline ends. Germline V gene data show CDR1 as MGHRA and CDR2 as YSYEKL. There are 15 residues in the CDR3.

The chain joins TRBV19 to TRBJ1-5; D unresolved. There are 16 residues in the CDR3. CDR1 LNHDA and CDR2 SQIVND come from the germline V gene (reference sequence). Between the trimmed V and J ends, which lost 3 bases and 1 base, there was a span of 13 bases. CDR3 sequence (DNA): TGTGCCAGTAGTATCCGGGATGGCAGGAGCAATCAGCCCCAGCATTTT. It codes for CASSIRDGRSNQPQHF.

Only a few counts were recorded for this clone. V usage is TRBV29-1 and J usage is TRBJ1-2; no firm D call. CDR3 length: 11 amino acids. Germline V gene sequence: CDR1 SQVTM, CDR2 ANQGSEA. Trimming left V 7 bases short and J 6 bases short, with 12 bases between. Here the CDR3 reads CSGRVGDGYTF. Here the CDR3 DNA reads TGCAGCGGCAGAGTCGGGGATGGCTACACCTTC.

The V and J genes are TRBV28 and TRBJ1-5; D is ambiguous. This CDR3 has 13 residues. Between the trimmed V and J ends, which lost 5 bases and 6 bases, there was a span of 11 bases. Germline loops: CDR1 MDHEN, CDR2 SYDVKM. The CDR3 coding sequence is TGTGCCAGCAGTGCCCTCCCGGGTCAGCCCCAGCATTTT. This encodes CASSALPGQPQHF.

The rearrangement uses TRBV9 and TRBJ2-2; 9 bases are a match to TRBD2. CDR1 and CDR2 from the germline V gene are SGDLS and YYNGEE. V lost 0 bases to trimming and J lost 5 bases; unmatched junction nucleotides: 14. The CDR3 is 19 residues long. CDR3 DNA sequence: TGTGCCAGCAGCGTAGGGGATGGGCCGGGACTAGCCCTGACCGGGGAGCTGTTTTTT. It codes for CASSVGDGPGLALTGELFF.

The rearrangement joins TRBV28 to TRBJ2-5, with 14 nucleotides matching TRBD2. The V gene end was trimmed by 5 bases and the J gene end by 2 bases; junction bases not matched to a gene: 16. The V gene's germline CDR1 is MDHEN and CDR2 SYDVKM. The length of the CDR3 is 20 residues. The CDR3 DNA reads TGTGCCAGCAGTCCTCGCGGTTTAGGACTAGCGGGAGGTAATCAAGAGACCCAGTACTTC. Its protein is CASSPRGLGLAGGNQETQYF.

This sequence joins TRBV15 and TRBJ2-1, with a tentative D call TRBD2 (6 bases). This CDR3 region has 16 residues. Between the trimmed V and J ends, which lost 1 base and 7 bases, there was a span of 17 bases. Germline CDR1 LNHNV, CDR2 YYDKDF (reference sequence). CDR3 in amino acids: CATSRAGSKVGNEQFF. In nucleotides, the CDR3 is TGTGCCACCAGCAGAGCCGGGAGCAAGGTGGGGAATGAGCAGTTCTTC. The complete variable domain, with remaining parts taken from reference TRBV15 and TRBJ2-1, reads DAMVIQNPRYQVTQFGKPVTLSCSQTLNHNVMYWYQQKSSQAPKLLFHYYDKDFNNEADTPDNFQSRRPNTSFCFLDIRSPGLGDTAMYLCATSRAGSKVGNEQFFGPGTRLTVL.